This T cell receptor (beta chain) was sequenced in a study of T cell repertoires in cytomegalovirus infection. In this sample, this clonotype turned up a few times. What it binds is not known. TCRdb reprocessed the reads with MiXCR, giving one entry per CDR3 protein. Here the sample spans some 180,000 distinct CDR3 sequences, 8% to 10% being singletons. The ends lost 1 base at V and 4 bases at J; junction bases unmatched: 12. This CDR3 spans 17 amino acids. Germline CDR1 SQVTM, CDR2 ANQGSEA. Study conclusions and caveats: Dominating the ex vivo response were TCR beta clonotypes that were CMV-specific and HLA-C-restricted. The cumulative frequency of public TCR beta families identified carriers of CMV plus the relevant HLA.

The receptor's source is a human donor in good health (CMV status not recorded). Some clones in this sample may be carry-over from other donors' samples. Source material: PBMCs. The genes are TRBV29-1 and TRBJ1-1, with 10 nucleotides matching TRBD1. The CDR3 sequence: CSVEGNRDRGYGTEAFF. The CDR3 DNA reads TGCAGCGTTGAAGGAAACCGGGACAGGGGTTACGGCACTGAAGCTTTCTTT.